The clone carrying this T cell receptor (beta chain) was detected ten times or more. The library targeted TCRbeta and was prepared with unique molecular identifiers. TCRdb reprocessed the PCR reads with MiXCR, giving one entry per CDR3 protein. The profile shows hundreds of thousands of distinct CDR3 sequences, 9.5% to 13% of them singletons. The data derive from a study of T-cell reconstitution after alpha-beta-depleted transplantation in children. Germline V CDR1 and CDR2: SGHTA, FQGNSA. The length of the CDR3 is 15 residues. Trimming removed 0 bases at V and 6 bases at J, with 15 bases between. The chain joins TRBV7-2 to TRBJ2-7; TRBD1 is a possible D gene (6 bases). The sample here was peripheral blood, taken 180 days after TCRalphabeta/CD19-depleted stem cell transplant. This receptor was taken from a male patient between 2 and 10 years old who had a stem cell transplant for chronic granulomatous disease, so the T cells may come from the graft donor. CDR3 amino acids: CASSLALWGLGEQYF. The CDR3 coding sequence is TGTGCCAGCAGCTTAGCGTTGTGGGGGCTCGGCGAGCAGTACTTC.